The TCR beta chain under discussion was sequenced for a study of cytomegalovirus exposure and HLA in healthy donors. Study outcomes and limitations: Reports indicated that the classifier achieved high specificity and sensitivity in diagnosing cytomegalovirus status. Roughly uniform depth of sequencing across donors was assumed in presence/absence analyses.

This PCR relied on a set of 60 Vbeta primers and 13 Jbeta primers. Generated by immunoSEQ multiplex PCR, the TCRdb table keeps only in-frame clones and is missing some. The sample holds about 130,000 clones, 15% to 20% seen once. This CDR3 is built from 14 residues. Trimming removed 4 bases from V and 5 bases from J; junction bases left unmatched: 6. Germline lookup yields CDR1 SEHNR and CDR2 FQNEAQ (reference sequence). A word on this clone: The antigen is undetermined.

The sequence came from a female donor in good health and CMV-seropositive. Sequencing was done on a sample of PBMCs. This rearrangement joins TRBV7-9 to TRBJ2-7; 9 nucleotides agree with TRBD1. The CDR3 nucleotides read TGTGCCAGCAGCTGGGGACAGGGTTACCACGAGCAGTACTTC. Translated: CASSWGQGYHEQYF.